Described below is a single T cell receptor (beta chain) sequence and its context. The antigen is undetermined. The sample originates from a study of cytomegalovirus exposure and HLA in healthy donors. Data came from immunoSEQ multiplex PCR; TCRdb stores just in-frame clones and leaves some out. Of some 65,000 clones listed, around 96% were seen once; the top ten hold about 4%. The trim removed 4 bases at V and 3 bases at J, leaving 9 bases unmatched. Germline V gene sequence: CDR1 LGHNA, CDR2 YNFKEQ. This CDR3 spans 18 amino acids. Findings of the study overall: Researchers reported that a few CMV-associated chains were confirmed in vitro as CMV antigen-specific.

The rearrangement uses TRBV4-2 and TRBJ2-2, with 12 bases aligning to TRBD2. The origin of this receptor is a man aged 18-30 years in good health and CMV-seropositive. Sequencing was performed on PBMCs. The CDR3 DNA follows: TGTGCCAGCAGCCGTGAGGGCGGACTAGCGGGGTACACCGGGGAGCTGTTTTTT. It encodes CASSREGGLAGYTGELFF.